This passage covers 7 T cell receptor beta chains from one sample sequenced in a study of cytomegalovirus exposure and HLA in healthy donors. The PCR contained 60 Vbeta and 13 Jbeta primers. The table came from immunoSEQ multiplex PCR; TCRdb's copy has only in-frame clones and leaves some out. The repertoire holds some 100,000 clones, with about 69% as singletons. Material: PBMCs. These receptors came from a woman aged 18-29 years in good health and CMV-seropositive.

This clone was observed a handful of times. V and J are TRBV28 and TRBJ1-2; 7 positions agree with TRBD1. J gave up 0 bases and V 3 bases, and 4 bases lay outside the gene matches. Germline CDR1 is MDHEN and CDR2 is SYDVKM. The CDR3 has 15 residues. CDR3 sequence: CASSFMDRPNYGYTF. The DNA of the CDR3 is TGTGCCAGCAGTTTCATGGACAGGCCTAACTATGGCTACACCTTC.

The rearrangement uses TRBV5-1 and TRBJ2-1, with 8 bases aligning to TRBD2. This CDR3 comprises 15 residues. Germline-derived CDR1 and CDR2 are SGHRS and YFSETQ. V trimming: 2 bases; J trimming: 6 bases; junction bases outside the gene matches: 7. The CDR3 DNA reads TGCGCCAGCAGCTTCCCAAGCGGGGGCCGCAATGAGCAGTTCTTC. Translated: CASSFPSGGRNEQFF.

The rearrangement uses TRBV11-2 and TRBJ1-4; the D is unclear. Deletions cut 7 bases from V and 3 bases from J, with 15 bases between. Germline CDR1 reads SGHAT; CDR2 reads FQNNGV. This CDR3 is 15 amino acids long. CDR3 region: CASTISRGPNEKLFF. The CDR3 DNA follows: TGTGCCAGCACCATTAGTCGCGGCCCTAATGAAAAACTGTTTTTT.

The V gene is TRBV27, the J gene TRBJ2-3, with D possibly TRBD2 on 6 matching bases. Trimming took 6 bases from V and 3 from J, leaving 16 bases between them. Germline V gives CDR1 MNHEY, CDR2 SMNVEV (reference sequence). The length of the CDR3 is 15 residues. CDR3 residues: CASSPLPRGTDTQYF. As DNA, the CDR3 is TGTGCCAGCAGCCCCCTTCCTCGGGGGACAGATACGCAGTATTTT.

This clone has just a few counts. The chain is built from TRBV7-9 and TRBJ1-1, with 12 bases aligning to TRBD1. Looked up from germline, CDR1 is SEHNR and CDR2 is FQNEAQ (reference sequence). V shed 3 bases, J shed 4 bases, and the junction held 6 bases outside the gene matches. The CDR3 is 16 residues long. The CDR3 DNA follows: TGTGCCAGCAGCTTGGGGGACAGGGGGCGAGGCACTGAAGCTTTCTTT. Translated, it gives CASSLGDRGRGTEAFF.

The J gene is TRBJ2-7, the V gene TRBV5-1, with TRBD2 as a possible D gene (6 bases). The CDR3 length is 13 residues. Germline CDR1 and CDR2: SGHRS and YFSETQ. The V end lost 4 bases, the J end lost 2 bases, and 10 bases lay between the germline ends. CDR3 amino acids: CASSRDSAYEQYF. The CDR3, as DNA: TGCGCCAGCAGCCGGGACTCCGCCTACGAGCAGTACTTC.

This clone occurred a few times. The J gene is TRBJ2-7, the V gene TRBV18, with 9 bases identical to TRBD1. The germline V gene encodes CDR1 KGHSH and CDR2 LQKENI. V lost 3 bases and J lost 3; bases outside the gene matches: 6. The CDR3 spans 15 residues. This CDR3 is CASSPRDRVVYEQYF. The CDR3 DNA sequence: TGTGCCAGCTCACCCCGGGACAGGGTTGTCTACGAGCAGTACTTC.